This entry lists 23 T cell receptor beta chains sequenced from one sample in a study of T cell repertoires in cytomegalovirus infection. Antigen specificity for these receptors is unknown. TCRdb recomputed calls from the reads with MiXCR, one row per CDR3 protein. The sample consists of 450,000 to 600,000 distinct CDR3 sequences, roughly a third of them appearing once. The source material was cultured PBMCs, sampled from culture after CMV antigen stimulation. The receptors come from a human donor in good health (CMV status not recorded). Some clones in this sample may be carry-over from other donors' samples.

This chain joins TRBV6-2 or TRBV6-3 and TRBJ2-1; 8 bases line up with TRBD1. V dropped 4 bases and J dropped 12; count of bases not matched to a gene: 5. Germline values: CDR1 MNHEY, CDR2 SVGEGT. This CDR3 spans 12 amino acids. CDR3 bases: TGTGCCAGCAGTTCCACCGACAGGGGGCAGTTCTTC. Protein: CASSSTDRGQFF.

This clonotype was observed a handful of times. The V call is TRBV2, the J call TRBJ2-3, with 9 bases that match TRBD2. V dropped 5 bases and J dropped 4; count of bases not matched to a gene: 4. Germline lookup yields CDR1 SNHLY and CDR2 FYNNEI. This CDR3 spans 14 amino acids. CDR3 coding DNA: TGTGCCAGCAGTTTTTGGACTAGCGCAGATACGCAGTATTTT. The encoded protein is CASSFWTSADTQYF.

The chain is built from TRBV6-6 and TRBJ2-6; D unclear. The CDR3 sequence is 13 residues long. CDR1 and CDR2 from the germline V gene are MNHNY and SVGAGI (reference sequence). The V gene lost 6 bases and the J gene lost 2 bases, with 5 bases spanning the gap. CDR3 amino acids: CASRETGANVLTF. For the CDR3, the DNA is TGTGCCAGCAGGGAGACTGGGGCCAACGTCCTGACTTTC.

Ten or more counts support this clonotype. The rearrangement joins TRBV7-2 to TRBJ2-5; D unresolved. The CDR3 is 13 amino acids. V was cut by 7 bases and J by 0 bases, with 9 bases left in between. CDR1 and CDR2 (germline): SGHTA, FQGNSA. CDR3 nucleotides: TGTGCCAGCACCCTAGGCTACCAAGAGACCCAGTACTTC. This encodes CASTLGYQETQYF.

There are many counts of this clonotype. The rearrangement uses TRBV7-2 and TRBJ2-1; the match to TRBD2 covers 8 bases. The V and J ends lost 3 bases and 0 bases, in that order; junction bases with no gene match: 4. This CDR3 spans 16 amino acids. CDR1 and CDR2 (germline): SGHTA, FQGNSA. CDR3 sequence (DNA): TGTGCCAGCAGCTTCTCCGGGACTAGCTCCTACAATGAGCAGTTCTTC. Translated, it gives CASSFSGTSSYNEQFF.

The V gene is TRBV7-9, the J gene TRBJ2-3; 11 bases map to TRBD2. Germline assignment: CDR1 SEHNR and CDR2 FQNEAQ (reference sequence). The length of the CDR3 is 14 residues. V was clipped by 8 bases and J by 6 bases; unmatched bases: 7. CDR3: CASGTSGSSDTQYF. CDR3 coding DNA: TGTGCCAGCGGGACTAGCGGATCTTCTGATACGCAGTATTTT.

This clonotype was found a few times. The chain carries TRBV7-2 and TRBJ1-1; D is undetermined. The CDR3 contains 13 residues. V lost 0 bases and J 5 bases, leaving 7 bases between the germline ends. Germline V gene data show CDR1 as SGHTA and CDR2 as FQGNSA. The CDR3 loop reads CASSLAPDTEAFF. The CDR3, as DNA: TGTGCCAGCAGCTTAGCTCCGGATACTGAAGCTTTCTTT. The whole variable domain, filled in from reference TRBV7-2 and TRBJ1-1, reads GAGVSQSPSNKVTEKGKDVELRCDPISGHTALYWYRQSLGQGLEFLIYFQGNSAPDKSGLPSDRFSAERTGGSVSTLTIQRTQQEDSAVYLCASSLAPDTEAFFGQGTRLTVV.

V is TRBV28 and J is TRBJ2-7, with D unclear. CDR1 and CDR2 (germline): MDHEN, SYDVKM. V was clipped by 4 bases and J by 2 bases, with 12 bases between them. The CDR3 is 14 residues long. The CDR3 here is CASSSSKVAYEQYF. Written as DNA, the CDR3 is TGTGCCAGCAGTTCCTCGAAAGTCGCCTACGAGCAGTACTTC.

This clonotype was recorded many times. The rearrangement joins TRBV11-2 to TRBJ2-7, with 16 bases aligning to TRBD2. This CDR3 has 15 amino acids. The ends lost 5 bases at V and 10 bases at J; junction bases unmatched: 8. CDR1 is SGHAT and CDR2 is FQNNGV in the germline V gene. CDR3 amino acids: CASSGMGLAGGPQYV. The CDR3 DNA follows: TGTGCCAGCAGCGGAATGGGACTAGCGGGAGGGCCCCAGTACGTC.

This clonotype was counted ten times or more. The CDR3 region is CASSLPRSPLAGGYNEQFF. The CDR3 nucleotides read TGTGCCAGCAGCTTACCCCGATCTCCTCTAGCGGGAGGCTACAATGAGCAGTTCTTC. The chain is built from TRBV7-8 and TRBJ2-1; 11 nucleotides line up with TRBD2. Germline V gene data show CDR1 as SGHVS and CDR2 as FQNEAQ. V trimming: 2 bases; J trimming: 3 bases; junction bases outside the gene matches: 12. The CDR3 runs 19 residues.

The chain recombines TRBV24-1 with TRBJ2-1; 9 bases match TRBD2. V shed 3 bases and J 5 bases; nucleotides not matched to a gene: 10. CDR3 length equals 17 residues. Looked up from germline, CDR1 is KGHDR and CDR2 is SFDVKD. This chain's CDR3 is CATSDTSGLPKDNEQFF. CDR3 DNA: TGTGCCACCAGTGATACTAGCGGGCTACCTAAGGACAATGAGCAGTTCTTC.

In its sample, this clonotype was seen a few times. The chain has TRBV7-8 and TRBJ2-2; a weak D match, TRBD2 (6 bases). The CDR3 totals 15 residues. Germline V gives CDR1 SGHVS, CDR2 FQNEAQ. The V end lost 2 bases, the J end lost 3 bases, and 10 bases lay between the germline ends. The CDR3: CASSLLAQYTGELFF. In DNA, the CDR3 is TGTGCCAGCAGCTTACTAGCGCAATACACCGGGGAGCTGTTTTTT.

This clonotype has more than one count but fewer than ten. V gene TRBV10-3 combines with J gene TRBJ2-7; TRBD2 agrees at 9 bases. Trimming at V came to 6 bases and at J to 4 bases, leaving 7 bases not matched to a gene. This CDR3 has 14 residues. Germline values: CDR1 ENHRY, CDR2 SYGVKD. The CDR3 DNA reads as TGTGCCATCAGGCGGGAGGGCCGAACATACGAGCAGTACTTC. Translating gives CAIRREGRTYEQYF.

This clonotype appeared a single time. The V call is TRBV7-6, the J call TRBJ2-5; no firm D call. This CDR3 is 13 amino acids long. Germline CDR1 and CDR2: SGHVS and FNYEAQ. V lost 3 bases and J lost 2, with 7 bases in between. The CDR3 bases are TGTGCCAGCAGCTTCCTTCGGCAAGAGACCCAGTACTTC. The encoded protein is CASSFLRQETQYF.

This clonotype has more than one count but fewer than ten. The V and J genes are TRBV28 and TRBJ1-2; D is perhaps TRBD1 (5 bases). The germline V gene has CDR1 MDHEN and CDR2 SYDVKM. Trimming cost V 5 bases and J 5 bases, with 15 bases left between them. CDR3 length: 14 amino acids. CDR3 coding DNA: TGTGCCAGCAGTAACCCGGGACGGCTTTATGGCTACACCTTC. It specifies CASSNPGRLYGYTF.

This clonotype has a handful of counts. The genes are TRBV28 and TRBJ2-1; D gene uncertain. The germline gives CDR1 MDHEN, CDR2 SYDVKM. There are 14 residues in the CDR3. V was shortened by 7 bases and J by 4 bases, with 14 bases between the two germline ends. Here the CDR3 DNA reads TGTGCCAGCACCGAATCCCTCGATTACAATGAGCAGTTCTTC. This translates into CASTESLDYNEQFF.

There are a few counts of this clonotype. J is TRBJ2-1 and V is TRBV4-1, with TRBD2 matching over 7 bases. After removal of 3 bases from V and 3 bases from J, the junction contained 11 bases not matched to a gene. Germline lookup yields CDR1 MGHRA and CDR2 YSYEKL. This CDR3 comprises 17 residues. The CDR3 is CASSQSEVPSGYNEQFF. The CDR3 DNA is TGCGCCAGCAGCCAGAGTGAGGTTCCTAGCGGCTACAATGAGCAGTTCTTC.

This clonotype was recorded at least ten times. The chain is built from TRBV7-2 and TRBJ2-5; weak D call: TRBD2 (5 bases). The V end was cut by 6 bases, the J end by 5 bases, with 7 bases between. CDR1 and CDR2 from the germline V gene are SGHTA and FQGNSA. The length of the CDR3 is 11 residues. This CDR3 is CASRLGETQYF. CDR3 bases: TGTGCCAGCAGACTAGGGGAGACCCAGTACTTC.

The V call is TRBV24-1, the J call TRBJ1-1; D remains unclear. The germline V gene encodes CDR1 KGHDR and CDR2 SFDVKD. V dropped 2 bases and J dropped 6 bases, with 12 bases sitting between them. This CDR3 region has 14 residues. This CDR3 reads CATSDSVKGSEAFF. CDR3 in DNA: TGTGCCACCAGTGATTCGGTCAAGGGTTCTGAAGCTTTCTTT.

This clonotype was recorded a few times. The chain carries TRBV7-2 and TRBJ2-3; TRBD2 matches 13 bases. Germline assignment: CDR1 SGHTA and CDR2 FQGNSA. J gave up 8 bases and V 0 bases, and 5 bases lay outside the gene matches. This CDR3 has 16 residues. The CDR3 nucleotides are TGTGCCAGCAGCTTAGCGACTAGCGGGGGGTCAGGTACGCAGTATTTT. It yields the protein CASSLATSGGSGTQYF.

This clonotype was seen at least ten times. CDR3 loop: CASSFQGFNQPQHF. DNA for the CDR3: TGTGCCAGCAGCTTCCAAGGGTTCAATCAGCCCCAGCATTTT. The chain combines TRBV7-2 with TRBJ1-5; D is ambiguous. The CDR3 has 14 amino acids. V gave up 3 bases and J gave up 3 bases, with 9 bases separating them. Per germline, CDR1 SGHTA and CDR2 FQGNSA.

This clonotype was counted only a few times. The limits of the CDR3 on the DNA are not certain, so only TCRdb's listed CDR3 is given. The V call is TRBV7-5, the J call TRBJ2-7; the tabulated D call, TRBD2, remains unverified against the DNA. TRBV7-5 is annotated as a pseudogene. The CDR3 totals 16 residues, both ends included. The CDR3 spells CISVPEARGGTYEQYV.

The chain couples TRBV7-2 to TRBJ2-3, with a tentative D call TRBD2 (6 bases). There are 15 residues in the CDR3. Germline V lookup: CDR1 SGHTA, CDR2 FQGNSA. Trimming pared 2 bases from V and 5 bases from J, leaving 14 bases between. Here the CDR3 reads CASSLNPRGGDTQYF. The CDR3 DNA follows: TGTGCCAGCAGCTTAAACCCCCGGGGAGGAGATACGCAGTATTTT.